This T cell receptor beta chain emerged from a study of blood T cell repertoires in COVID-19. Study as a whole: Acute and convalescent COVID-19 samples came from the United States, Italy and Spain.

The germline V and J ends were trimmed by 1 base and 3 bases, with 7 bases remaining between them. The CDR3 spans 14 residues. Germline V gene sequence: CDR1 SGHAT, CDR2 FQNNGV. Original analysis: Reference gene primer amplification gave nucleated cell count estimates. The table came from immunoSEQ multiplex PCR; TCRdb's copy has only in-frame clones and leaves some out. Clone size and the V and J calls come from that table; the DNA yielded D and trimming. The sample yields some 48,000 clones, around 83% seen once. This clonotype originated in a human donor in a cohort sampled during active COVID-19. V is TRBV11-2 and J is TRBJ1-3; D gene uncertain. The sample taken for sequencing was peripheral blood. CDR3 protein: CASSLAGIGNTIYF. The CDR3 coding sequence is TGTGCCAGCAGCTTAGCCGGGATTGGAAACACCATATATTTT.